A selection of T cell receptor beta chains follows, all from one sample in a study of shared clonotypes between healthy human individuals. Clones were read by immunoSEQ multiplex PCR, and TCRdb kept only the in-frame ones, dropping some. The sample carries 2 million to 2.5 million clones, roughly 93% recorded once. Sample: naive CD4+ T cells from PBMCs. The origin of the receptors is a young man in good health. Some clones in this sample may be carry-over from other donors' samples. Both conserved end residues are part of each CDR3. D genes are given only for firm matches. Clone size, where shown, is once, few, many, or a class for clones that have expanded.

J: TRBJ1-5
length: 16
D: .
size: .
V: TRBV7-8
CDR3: CASSLATGPGNQPQHF
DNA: TGTGCCAGCAGCTTAGCGACAGGTCCGGGCAATCAGCCCCAGCATTTT

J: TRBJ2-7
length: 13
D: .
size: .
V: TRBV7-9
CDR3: CASSLELAYEQYF
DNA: TGTGCCAGCAGCTTAGAGCTGGCTTACGAGCAGTACTTC

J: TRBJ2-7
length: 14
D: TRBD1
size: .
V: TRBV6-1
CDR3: CASTPTGGVYEQYF
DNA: TGTGCCAGCACCCCGACAGGGGGCGTATACGAGCAGTACTTC

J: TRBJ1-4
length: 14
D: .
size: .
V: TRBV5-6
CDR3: CASSSDGPNEKLFF
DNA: TGTGCCAGCAGCTCCGACGGTCCTAATGAAAAACTGTTTTTT

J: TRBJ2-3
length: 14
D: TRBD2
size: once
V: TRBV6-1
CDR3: CASNTAGRGDTQYF
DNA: TGTGCCAGCAACACAGCGGGACGTGGAGATACGCAGTATTTT

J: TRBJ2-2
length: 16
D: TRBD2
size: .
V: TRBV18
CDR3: CASSQAGAPGTGELFF
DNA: TGTGCCAGCTCACAGGCGGGAGCCCCGGGCACCGGGGAGCTGTTTTTT

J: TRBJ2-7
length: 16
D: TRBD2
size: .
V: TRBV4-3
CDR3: CASSQDGLAGGREQYF
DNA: TGCGCCAGCAGCCAAGATGGGCTAGCGGGGGGCCGAGAGCAGTACTTC

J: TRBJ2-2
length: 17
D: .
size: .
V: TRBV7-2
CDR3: CASSLAQERTNTGELFF
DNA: TGTGCCAGCAGCTTAGCGCAGGAGCGGACGAACACCGGGGAGCTGTTTTTT

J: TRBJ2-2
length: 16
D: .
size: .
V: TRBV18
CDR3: CASSHPPGKNTGELFF
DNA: TGTGCCAGTTCTCACCCCCCAGGAAAGAACACCGGGGAGCTGTTTTTT

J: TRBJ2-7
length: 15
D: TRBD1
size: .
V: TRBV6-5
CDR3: CASSHRQGRIDEQYF
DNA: TGTGCCAGCAGTCACAGACAGGGGAGGATCGACGAGCAGTACTTC

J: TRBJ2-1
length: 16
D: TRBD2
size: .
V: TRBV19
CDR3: CASRARGSGNHNEQFF
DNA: TGTGCCAGTAGGGCCCGGGGGAGCGGGAATCACAATGAGCAGTTCTTC

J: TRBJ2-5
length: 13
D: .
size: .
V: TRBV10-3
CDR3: CAIRGEAWGTQYF
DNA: TGTGCCATCAGGGGGGAAGCATGGGGGACCCAGTACTTC

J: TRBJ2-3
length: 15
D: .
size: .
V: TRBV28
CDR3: CASSLWQGNTDTQYF
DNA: TGTGCCAGCAGTTTATGGCAGGGTAACACAGATACGCAGTATTTT

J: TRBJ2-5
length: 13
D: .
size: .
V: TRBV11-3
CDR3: CASSRTGYGTQYF
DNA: TGTGCCAGCAGCCGAACAGGTTACGGGACCCAGTACTTC

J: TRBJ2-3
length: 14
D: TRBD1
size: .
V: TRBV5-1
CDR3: CASSLGTGTDTQYF
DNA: TGCGCCAGCAGCCTAGGGACAGGGACAGATACGCAGTATTTT

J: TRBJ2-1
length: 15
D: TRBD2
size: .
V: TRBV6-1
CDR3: CASSPSGSSYNEQFF
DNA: TGTGCCAGCAGCCCTAGCGGGAGTTCCTACAATGAGCAGTTCTTC

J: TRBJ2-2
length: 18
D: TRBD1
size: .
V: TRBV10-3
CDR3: CAISPSDRGLLSTGELFF
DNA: TGTGCCATCAGTCCTTCGGACAGGGGGCTCCTGAGCACCGGGGAGCTGTTTTTT

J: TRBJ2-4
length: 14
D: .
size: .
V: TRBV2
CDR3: CASSEVTAEDIQYF
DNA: TGTGCCAGCAGTGAAGTGACCGCGGAAGACATTCAGTACTTC

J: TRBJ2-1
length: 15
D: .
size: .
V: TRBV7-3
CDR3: CASSPQGGAYNEQFF
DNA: TGTGCCAGCAGCCCTCAGGGCGGTGCCTACAATGAGCAGTTCTTC

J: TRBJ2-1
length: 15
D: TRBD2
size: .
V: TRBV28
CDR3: CASSILAGTYNEQFF
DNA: TGTGCCAGCAGTATACTAGCGGGAACCTACAATGAGCAGTTCTTC

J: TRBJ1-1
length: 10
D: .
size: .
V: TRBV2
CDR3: CASSEVEAFF
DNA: TGTGCCAGCAGTGAAGTAGAAGCTTTCTTT

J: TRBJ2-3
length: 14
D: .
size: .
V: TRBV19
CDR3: CASSISRGMDTQYF
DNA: TGTGCCAGTAGTATTTCCAGGGGCATGGATACGCAGTATTTT

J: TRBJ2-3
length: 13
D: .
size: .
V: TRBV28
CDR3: CASSPRRVDTQYF
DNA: TGTGCCAGCAGTCCCCGTCGGGTCGATACGCAGTATTTT

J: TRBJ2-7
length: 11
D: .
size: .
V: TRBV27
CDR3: CASSSRFEQYF
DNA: TGTGCCAGCAGTTCCCGCTTCGAGCAGTACTTC

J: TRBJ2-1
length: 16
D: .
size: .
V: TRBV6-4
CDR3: CASRWVEGSSYNEQFF
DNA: TGTGCCAGCAGATGGGTTGAGGGAAGCTCCTACAATGAGCAGTTCTTC

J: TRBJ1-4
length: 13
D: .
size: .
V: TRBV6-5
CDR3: CASRRPRNEKLFF
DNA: TGTGCCAGCAGGCGCCCAAGGAATGAAAAACTGTTTTTT

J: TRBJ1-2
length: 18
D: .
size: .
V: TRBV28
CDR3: CASSSPSGGSRNNYGYTF
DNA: TGTGCCAGCAGTTCACCCTCGGGCGGGTCTCGAAACAACTATGGCTACACCTTC

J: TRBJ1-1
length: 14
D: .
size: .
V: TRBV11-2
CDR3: CASSLVQGRFEAFF
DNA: TGTGCCAGCAGCTTAGTACAGGGCCGATTTGAAGCTTTCTTT

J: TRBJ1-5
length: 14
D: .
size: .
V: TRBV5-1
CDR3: CASSATEGAQPQHF
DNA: TGCGCCAGCAGCGCGACAGAAGGGGCTCAGCCCCAGCATTTT

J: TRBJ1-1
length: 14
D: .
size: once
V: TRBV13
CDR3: CASSFLAANTEAFF
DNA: TGTGCCAGCAGCTTTTTGGCAGCTAACACTGAAGCTTTCTTT

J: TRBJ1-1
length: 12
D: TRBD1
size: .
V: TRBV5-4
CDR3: CASSLLTGGTFF
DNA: TGTGCCAGCAGCCTCCTGACAGGGGGAACTTTCTTT

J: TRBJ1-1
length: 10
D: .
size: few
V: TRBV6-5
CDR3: CASGNTEAFF
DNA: TGTGCCAGCGGAAACACTGAAGCTTTCTTT

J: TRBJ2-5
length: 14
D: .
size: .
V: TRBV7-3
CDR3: CASSLSGAQEIQYF
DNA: TGTGCCAGCAGCTTAAGCGGAGCCCAGGAGATCCAGTACTTC

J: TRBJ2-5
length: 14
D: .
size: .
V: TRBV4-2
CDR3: CASSQDIPRETQYF
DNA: TGTGCCAGCAGCCAAGATATCCCGAGGGAGACCCAGTACTTC

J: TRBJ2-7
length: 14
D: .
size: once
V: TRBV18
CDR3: CASSSGRVSYEQYF
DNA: TGTGCCAGCTCATCGGGCAGGGTCTCTTACGAGCAGTACTTC

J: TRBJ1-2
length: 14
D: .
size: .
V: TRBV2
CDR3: CASSALQGFHGYTF
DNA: TGTGCCAGCAGTGCGCTCCAGGGTTTCCATGGCTACACCTTC

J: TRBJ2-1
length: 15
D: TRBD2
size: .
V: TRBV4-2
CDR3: CASRGGASGSREQFF
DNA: TGTGCCAGCAGGGGGGGGGCTAGCGGGAGTCGTGAGCAGTTCTTC

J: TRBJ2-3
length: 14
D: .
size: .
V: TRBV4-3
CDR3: CASSKRQGTDTQYF
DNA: TGCGCCAGCAGCAAACGACAGGGCACAGATACGCAGTATTTT

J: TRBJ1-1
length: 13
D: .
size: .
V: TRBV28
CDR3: CATYRVKGAEAFF
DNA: TGTGCCACCTACAGGGTTAAGGGCGCTGAAGCTTTCTTT

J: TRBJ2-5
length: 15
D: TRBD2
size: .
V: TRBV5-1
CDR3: CASQVLAGVSETQYF
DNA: TGCGCCAGCCAAGTACTAGCGGGAGTATCTGAGACCCAGTACTTC

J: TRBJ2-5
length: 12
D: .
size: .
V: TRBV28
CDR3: CASRGKGETQYF
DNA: TGTGCCAGCAGGGGAAAGGGGGAGACCCAGTACTTC

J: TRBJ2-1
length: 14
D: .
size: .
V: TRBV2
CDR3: CARPRLGSYNEQFF
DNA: TGTGCCAGGCCGAGACTAGGCTCCTACAATGAGCAGTTCTTC

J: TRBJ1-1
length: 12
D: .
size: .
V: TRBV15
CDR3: CATSRVGTEAFF
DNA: TGTGCCACCAGCAGGGTTGGCACTGAAGCTTTCTTT

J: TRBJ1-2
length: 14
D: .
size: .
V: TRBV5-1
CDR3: CASSSGGEVWGYTF
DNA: TGCGCCAGCAGCTCCGGGGGGGAGGTGTGGGGCTACACCTTC

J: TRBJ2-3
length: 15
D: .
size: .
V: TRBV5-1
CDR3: CASSLGWTSTDTQYF
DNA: TGCGCCAGCAGCTTGGGGTGGACTAGCACAGATACGCAGTATTTT

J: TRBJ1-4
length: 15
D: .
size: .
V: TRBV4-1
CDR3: CASSQDRQMYEKLFF
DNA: TGCGCCAGCAGCCAAGATCGACAGATGTATGAAAAACTGTTTTTT

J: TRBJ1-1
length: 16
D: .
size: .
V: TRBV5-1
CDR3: CASSLSGARMGTEAFF
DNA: TGCGCCAGCAGCTTGTCAGGGGCGAGGATGGGCACTGAAGCTTTCTTT

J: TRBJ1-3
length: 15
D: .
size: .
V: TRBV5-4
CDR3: CASSLGRESGNTIYF
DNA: TGTGCCAGCAGCTTGGGCAGGGAGTCTGGAAACACCATATATTTT

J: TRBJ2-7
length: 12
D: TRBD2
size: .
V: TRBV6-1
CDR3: CAGRAGGYEQYF
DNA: TGTGCCGGCCGAGCGGGAGGGTACGAGCAGTACTTC

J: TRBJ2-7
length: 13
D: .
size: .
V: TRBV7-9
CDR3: CASSVGGVAEQYF
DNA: TGTGCCAGCAGCGTAGGAGGTGTTGCCGAGCAGTACTTC

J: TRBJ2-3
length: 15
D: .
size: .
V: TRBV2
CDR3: CASSGQGLWADTQYF
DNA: TGTGCCAGCAGTGGGCAGGGCCTCTGGGCAGATACGCAGTATTTT

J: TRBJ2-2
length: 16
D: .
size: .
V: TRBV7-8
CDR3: CASSFEFYPNTGELFF
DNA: TGTGCCAGCAGCTTCGAGTTTTACCCGAACACCGGGGAGCTGTTTTTT

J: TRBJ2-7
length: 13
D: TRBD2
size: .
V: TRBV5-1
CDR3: CASSDLRGVEQYF
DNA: TGCGCCAGCAGCGACCTTCGGGGGGTCGAGCAGTACTTC

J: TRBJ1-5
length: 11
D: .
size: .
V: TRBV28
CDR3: CASSTNQPQHF
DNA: TGTGCCAGCAGTACAAATCAGCCCCAGCATTTT

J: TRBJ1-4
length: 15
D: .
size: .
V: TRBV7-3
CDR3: CASSPSGTATEKLFF
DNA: TGTGCCAGCAGCCCATCCGGGACGGCGACCGAAAAACTGTTTTTT

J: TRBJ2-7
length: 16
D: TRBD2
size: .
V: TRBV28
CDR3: CASSLANSGRGNEQYF
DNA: TGTGCCAGCAGTTTAGCCAATAGCGGGAGGGGCAACGAGCAGTACTTC

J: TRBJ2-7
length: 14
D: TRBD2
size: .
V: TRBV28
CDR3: CASSLLAGGYEQYF
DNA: TGTGCCAGCAGTTTATTAGCGGGAGGCTACGAGCAGTACTTC

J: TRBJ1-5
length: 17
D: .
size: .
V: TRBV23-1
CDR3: CASSQSFGGGSNQPQHF
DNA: TGCGCCAGCAGTCAATCTTTCGGGGGGGGCAGCAATCAGCCCCAGCATTTT

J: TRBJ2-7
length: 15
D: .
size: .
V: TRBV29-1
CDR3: CSVVSFSVRPYEQYF
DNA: TGCAGCGTTGTGAGTTTTTCGGTCAGGCCCTACGAGCAGTACTTC